Shown below are 24 T cell receptor beta chains from a single sample sequenced in a study of T cell responses to AZD1222 COVID-19 vaccine. This table comes from immunoSEQ multiplex PCR, and its TCRdb copy is limited to in-frame clones, with some not included. The sample lists 110,000 to 150,000 clones, 70% to 90% occurring once. The input for sequencing was peripheral blood, taken on day 0 of AZD1222 vaccination. These receptors all come from an adult in good health.

The sample holds one count of this clone. The chain links TRBV6-5 to TRBJ2-6; D gene unclear. This CDR3 has 13 amino acids. CDR1 and CDR2 from the germline V gene are MNHEY and SVGAGI. The V and J ends lost 8 bases and 2 bases respectively, with 7 bases between them. The CDR3 nucleotides are TGTGCCAGCCACCGCCCTGGGGCCAACGTCCTGACTTTC. It translates to CASHRPGANVLTF.

The CDR3 region has the DNA TGTGCCAGTAGTATGGCCACCCCCCAGGGGCTGAATCAGCCCCAGCATTTT. This sequence encodes CASSMATPQGLNQPQHF. The genes are TRBV19 and TRBJ1-5; the D gene is possibly TRBD1 (6 bases). Trimming left V 3 bases short and J 4 bases short, with 19 bases between. Germline loops: CDR1 LNHDA, CDR2 SQIVND (reference sequence). The CDR3 has 17 amino acids.

The V gene is TRBV11-3, the J gene TRBJ2-6; 7 nucleotides align to TRBD1. V gave up 5 bases and J gave up 2 bases; unmatched junction bases: 3. The germline V gene encodes CDR1 SGHNT and CDR2 YENEEA. CDR3 size: 15 residues. The CDR3 nucleotides read TGTGCCAGCAGCCTCGGACAGGCTGGGGCCAACGTCCTGACTTTC. It is translated as CASSLGQAGANVLTF.

V is TRBV23-1 and J is TRBJ2-7; D unresolved. TRBV23-1 is an ORF, with its function uncertain. The CDR3 loop spans 14 amino acids. Trimming cost V 0 bases and J 2 bases, with 8 bases left between them. CDR3 sequence reads: CASSQSDTAYEQYF. DNA of the CDR3: TGCGCCAGCAGTCAATCAGACACCGCCTACGAGCAGTACTTC.

The J gene is TRBJ1-2, the V gene TRBV6-5; tentatively, D is TRBD1 (5 bases). In germline, CDR1 is MNHEY, CDR2 SVGAGI. With 0 bases removed from V and 8 bases from J, the gap between germline ends came to 13 bases. The CDR3 spans 14 residues. CDR3 region: CASSYSGTWSGYTF. As DNA, the CDR3 is TGTGCCAGCAGTTACTCGGGGACCTGGAGCGGCTACACCTTC.

This clone occurred a few times. This chain joins TRBV28 and TRBJ1-5; D remains unclear. V was clipped by 5 bases and J by 0 bases, with 11 bases between them. The CDR3 covers 15 residues. Germline V CDR1 and CDR2: MDHEN, SYDVKM. CDR3 protein: CASSRSFDSNQPQHF. In nucleotides, the CDR3 is TGTGCCAGCAGTCGAAGTTTCGATAGCAATCAGCCCCAGCATTTT.

As DNA, the CDR3 is TGTGCCAGTTCGGATCTGGGAGGGACCTACGAGCAGTACTTC. Translation: CASSDLGGTYEQYF. The V gene is TRBV3-1 (or the pseudogene TRBV3-2), the J gene TRBJ2-7; 7 nucleotides line up with TRBD2. CDR1 and CDR2 from the germline V gene are LGHDT and YNNKEL (reference sequence). Unmatched junction bases numbered 10, after V lost 9 bases and J lost 2 bases. The length of the CDR3 is 14 residues.

The chain carries TRBV6-5 and TRBJ2-4; TRBD2 might be the D (5 bases). Trimming took off 8 bases at V and 12 bases at J, with 20 bases between the two ends. Germline CDR1 MNHEY, CDR2 SVGAGI. The CDR3 length is 13 residues. The CDR3 spells CASSVIEARDQYF. In nucleotides, the CDR3 is TGTGCCAGCTCCGTAATTGAGGCGAGGGATCAGTACTTC.

The rearrangement uses TRBV10-3 and TRBJ1-5; D gene ambiguous. V lost 2 bases and J lost 0, with 2 bases in between. CDR1 is ENHRY and CDR2 is SYGVKD in the germline V gene. The CDR3 is made up of 13 amino acids. This CDR3 is CAISEDSNQPQHF. In nucleotides, the CDR3 is TGTGCCATCAGTGAGGATAGCAATCAGCCCCAGCATTTT.

Regarding this clone: The identical CDR3 is also encoded by other nucleotide sequences in the sample. The rearrangement joins TRBV12-3 or TRBV12-4 to TRBJ2-2; D call uncertain. V shed 7 bases and J shed 7 bases, with 13 bases lying between them. The CDR3 runs to 13 residues. This CDR3 reads CASNPRRGGELFF. The CDR3, as DNA: TGTGCCAGCAATCCTAGACGAGGCGGGGAGCTGTTTTTT.

The chain uses TRBV5-1 and TRBJ2-3; D possibly matches TRBD1 or TRBD2 (5 bases each). Deletions cut 0 bases from V and 1 base from J, with 12 bases between. Per the germline V gene, CDR1 is SGHRS and CDR2 is YFSETQ. The CDR3 has 16 amino acids. CDR3 nucleotides: TGCGCCAGCAGCTTGGACGCCGGGGCCCGCACAGATACGCAGTATTTT. Translation: CASSLDAGARTDTQYF.

This sequence joins TRBV7-2 and TRBJ1-5; D perhaps matches TRBD1 (5 bases). From germline, CDR1 is SGHTA and CDR2 FQGNSA. CDR3 length: 13 residues. Trimming took off 5 bases at V and 7 bases at J, with 12 bases between the two ends. CDR3 sequence reads: CASSTIEGQPQHF. As DNA, the CDR3 is TGTGCCAGCAGCACAATTGAGGGGCAGCCCCAGCATTTT.

This rearrangement joins TRBV6-6 to TRBJ2-3, with D possibly TRBD2 on 5 matching bases. V was trimmed by 3 bases and J by 3 bases, leaving 10 bases between them. Germline-derived CDR1 and CDR2 are MNHNY and SVGAGI (reference sequence). CDR3 length: 14 residues. This CDR3 reads CASSYRGSTDTQYF. DNA of the CDR3: TGTGCCAGCAGTTATAGAGGGTCGACAGATACGCAGTATTTT.

This sequence joins TRBV7-9 and TRBJ2-7; D is perhaps TRBD1 or TRBD2 (5 bases each). Germline CDR1 SEHNR, CDR2 FQNEAQ (reference sequence). V dropped 5 bases and J dropped 2 bases, with 16 bases sitting between them. The CDR3 sequence is 15 residues long. CDR3 sequence reads: CASSPLVMGAYEQYF. The CDR3, as DNA: TGTGCCAGCAGCCCTCTGGTGATGGGGGCCTACGAGCAGTACTTC.

V is TRBV5-1 and J is TRBJ1-3, with D possibly matching TRBD1 (5 bases). Trimming shortened V by 0 bases and J by 0 bases, and 7 bases separated the two germline ends. Per the germline V gene, CDR1 is SGHRS and CDR2 is YFSETQ. The length of the CDR3 is 15 residues. The CDR3 bases are TGCGCCAGCAGCTTGGACAGGATCTCTGGAAACACCATATATTTT. It codes for CASSLDRISGNTIYF.

The chain couples TRBV2 to TRBJ1-1; no clear D. Trimming removed 0 bases at V and 5 bases at J, with 10 bases between. In germline, CDR1 is SNHLY, CDR2 FYNNEI. The CDR3 sequence is 14 residues long. Here the CDR3 reads CASSEAGGRTEAFF. The CDR3 region has the DNA TGTGCCAGCAGTGAAGCGGGAGGTAGGACTGAAGCTTTCTTT. The entire variable domain, with the rest obtained from reference TRBV2 and TRBJ1-1, is as follows: EPEVTQTPSHQVTQMGQEVILRCVPISNHLYFYWYRQILGQKVEFLVSFYNNEISEKSEIFDDQFSVERPDGSNFTLKIRSTKLEDSAMYFCASSEAGGRTEAFFGQGTRLTVV.

The chain combines TRBV29-1 with TRBJ1-1, with D possibly matching TRBD1 (6 bases). CDR1 and CDR2 (germline): SQVTM, ANQGSEA. The CDR3 is 14 amino acids. V was cut by 6 bases and J by 3 bases, with 17 bases left in between. The CDR3 DNA reads as TGCAGCGTCTGGCTGGGACAAATAGACACTGAAGCTTTCTTT. The encoded protein is CSVWLGQIDTEAFF.

V usage is TRBV2 and J usage is TRBJ2-1; 10 bases match TRBD2. The germline V gene has CDR1 SNHLY and CDR2 FYNNEI. Germline trimming cut 8 bases from V and 4 bases from J; bases unmatched to any gene: 14. This CDR3 contains 17 residues. The CDR3 here is CASFAASGSGGYNEQFF. As DNA, the CDR3 is TGTGCCAGCTTTGCGGCTAGCGGGAGTGGGGGATACAATGAGCAGTTCTTC.

The V call is TRBV19, the J call TRBJ1-3, with D unresolved. Trimming took 3 bases from V and 0 from J, leaving 27 bases between them. This CDR3 contains 21 residues. CDR1 is LNHDA, CDR2 SQIVND, per germline (reference sequence). CDR3 amino acids: CASSIGRERTIYLISGNTIYF. CDR3 bases: TGTGCCAGTAGTATCGGGAGGGAAAGAACGATATATTTGATCTCTGGAAACACCATATATTTT.

J is TRBJ2-7 and V is TRBV5-4; D gene uncertain. Germline CDR1 and CDR2: SGHNT and YYREEE (reference sequence). The CDR3 has 12 residues. V shed 0 bases and J shed 5 bases, with 6 bases lying between them. CDR3 protein: CASSLGSNEQYF. In nucleotides, the CDR3 is TGTGCCAGCAGCTTGGGGTCGAACGAGCAGTACTTC. The variable domain in full, completed from reference TRBV5-4 and TRBJ2-7, reads ETGVTQSPTHLIKTRGQQVTLRCSSQSGHNTVSWYQQALGQGPQFIFQYYREEENGRGNFPPRFSGLQFPNYSSELNVNALELDDSALYLCASSLGSNEQYFGPGTRLTVT.

The chain uses TRBV2 and TRBJ2-5, with TRBD2 as a possible D gene (6 bases). This CDR3 has 13 amino acids. V was pared by 6 bases and J by 5 bases, with 13 bases between. The V gene's germline CDR1 is SNHLY and CDR2 FYNNEI. The chain's CDR3 is CASRYPREETQYF. CDR3 DNA sequence: TGTGCCAGCAGGTACCCCCGGGAGGAGACCCAGTACTTC.

V usage is TRBV5-1 and J usage is TRBJ2-7; D tentatively reads TRBD1 or TRBD2 (5 bases each). V lost 0 bases to trimming and J lost 2 bases, with 12 bases between them. The germline CDR1 and CDR2 sequences are SGHRS and YFSETQ. This CDR3 contains 15 residues. The CDR3 spells CASSLGGDGTYEQYF. DNA of the CDR3: TGCGCCAGCAGCTTGGGTGGGGACGGTACCTACGAGCAGTACTTC.

V and J are TRBV28 and TRBJ1-2; D gene ambiguous. The germline V gene encodes CDR1 MDHEN and CDR2 SYDVKM. With 6 bases removed from V and 0 bases from J, the gap between germline ends came to 14 bases. CDR3 size: 15 residues. DNA of the CDR3: TGTGCCAGCAGCCGGCGGACCCCAGCTAACTATGGCTACACCTTC. As protein: CASSRRTPANYGYTF.

The CDR3 region has the DNA TGTGCCAGCAGCTTAGGGGGACAGGGAACAGATACGCAGTATTTT. Translated: CASSLGGQGTDTQYF. The V gene is TRBV7-9, the J gene TRBJ2-3; 9 bases map to TRBD1. The germline V gene has CDR1 SEHNR and CDR2 FQNEAQ (reference sequence). Trimming at V came to 1 base and at J to 3 bases, leaving 2 bases not matched to a gene. This CDR3 comprises 15 residues.